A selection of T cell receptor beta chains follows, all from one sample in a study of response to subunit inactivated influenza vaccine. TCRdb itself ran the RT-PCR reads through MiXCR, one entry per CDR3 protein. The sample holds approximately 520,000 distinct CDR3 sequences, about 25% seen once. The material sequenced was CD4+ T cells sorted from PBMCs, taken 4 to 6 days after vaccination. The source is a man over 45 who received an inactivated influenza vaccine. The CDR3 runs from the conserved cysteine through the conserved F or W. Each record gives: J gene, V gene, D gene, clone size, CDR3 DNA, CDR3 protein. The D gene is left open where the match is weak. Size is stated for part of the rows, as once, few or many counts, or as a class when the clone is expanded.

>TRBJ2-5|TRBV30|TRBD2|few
TGTGCCTGGAAACTAGCGGGAGCCCAAGAGACCCAGTACTTC
CAWKLAGAQETQYF
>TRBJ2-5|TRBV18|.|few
TGTGCCAGCTCACCACCGACACAGACCCAGTACTTC
CASSPPTQTQYF
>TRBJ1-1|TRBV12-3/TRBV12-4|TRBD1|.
TGTGCCAGCAGGTCATCAGGGGGCCGAACTGAAGCTTTCTTT
CASRSSGGRTEAFF
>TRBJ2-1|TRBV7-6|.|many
TGTGCCAGCAGCCTCTATGATGAGCAGTTCTTC
CASSLYDEQFF
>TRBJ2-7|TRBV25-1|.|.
TGTGCCAGCAAGGGACTTGCGGGAGAGCAGTACTTC
CASKGLAGEQYF
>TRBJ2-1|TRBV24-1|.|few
TGTGCCACCAGTGATTTGGGGCAGATTATGCAGTTCTTC
CATSDLGQIMQFF
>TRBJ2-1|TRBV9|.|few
TGTGCCAGCAGCGCTGGGAGCCTCTCCTACAATGAGCAGTTCTTC
CASSAGSLSYNEQFF
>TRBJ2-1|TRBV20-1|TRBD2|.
TGCAGTGCCGACCTCCATTGGACTAGCGGGGGTCCTTCCTACAATGAGCAGTTCTTC
CSADLHWTSGGPSYNEQFF
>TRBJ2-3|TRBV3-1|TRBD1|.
TGTGCCAGCAGCCAAGGACAGGGGTGGGCAGATACGCAGTATTTT
CASSQGQGWADTQYF
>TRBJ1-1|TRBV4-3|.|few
TGCGCCAGCAGTAAAACAGGGTTAGGAGCTTTCTTT
CASSKTGLGAFF
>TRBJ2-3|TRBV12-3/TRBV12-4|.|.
TGTGCCAGCAGTTTAGGTCACGTCACAGATACGCAGTATTTT
CASSLGHVTDTQYF
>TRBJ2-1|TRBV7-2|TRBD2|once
TGTGCCAGCAGCTTAGGACGGGGGGGCCAGGGTGAGCAGTTCTTC
CASSLGRGGQGEQFF
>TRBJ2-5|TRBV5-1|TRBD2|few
TGCGCCAGCACACTAGCGGGGCTCCAAGAGACCCAGTACTTC
CASTLAGLQETQYF
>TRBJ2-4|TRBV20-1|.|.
TGCAGTGCTAGACCTACAGGGGAGGCCATTCAGTACTTC
CSARPTGEAIQYF
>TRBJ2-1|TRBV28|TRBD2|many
TGTGCCAGCAGTAACACGGGACTAGCGGGAGCGTATGAGCAGTTCTTC
CASSNTGLAGAYEQFF
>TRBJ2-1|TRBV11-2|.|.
TGTGCCAGCAGCCCGACAGGGGGGCTAGCGGGGTTAATAAATGAGCAGTTCTTC
CASSPTGGLAGLINEQFF
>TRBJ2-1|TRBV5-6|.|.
TGTGCCAGCAGCTTCTTTGGGAGCGGGCCGAAGAGCAATGAGCAGTTCTTC
CASSFFGSGPKSNEQFF
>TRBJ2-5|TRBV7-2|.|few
TGTGCCAGCAGCTCACGACTGGTACAAGAGACCCAGTACTTC
CASSSRLVQETQYF
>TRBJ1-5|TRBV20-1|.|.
TGCAGTGCTAGGTCCGGGTCTAGCAATCAGCCCCAGCATTTT
CSARSGSSNQPQHF
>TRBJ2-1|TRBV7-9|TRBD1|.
TGTGCCAGCAGCTTAGGTGGAACAGGGGGAAGCGGTGAGCAGTTCTTC
CASSLGGTGGSGEQFF